The 21 T cell receptor beta chains in this list originate from one sample, sequenced in a study of neurological immune-mediated disorders. From the 5' RACE reads, TCRdb called clonotypes with MiXCR, one entry per CDR3 protein. The repertoire has 50,000 to 80,000 distinct CDR3 sequences, less than 5.5% of them found once; the top ten carry approximately 6.9%. Sequencing was performed on PBMCs. The receptors derive from a man under 40 with multiple sclerosis.

There are many counts of this clonotype. One base away lies a much larger clone, so this may be a sequencing read error. This rearrangement joins TRBV20-1 to TRBJ2-1; D gene uncertain. CDR1 and CDR2 (germline): DFQATT, SNEGSKA (reference sequence). Deletions cut 5 bases from V and 8 bases from J, with 13 bases between. The CDR3 covers 12 residues. The CDR3 protein is CSAARIDHEQFF. The CDR3 region has the DNA TGCAGTGCTGCTCGAATAGACCATGAGCAGTTCTTC.

J is TRBJ2-3 and V is TRBV11-2, with TRBD2 as a possible D gene (7 bases). The CDR3 has 15 amino acids. In germline, CDR1 is SGHAT, CDR2 FQNNGV. V was shortened by 6 bases and J by 1 base, with 14 bases between the two germline ends. The CDR3 DNA sequence: TGTGCCAGCAGGCTTGGGGGGGCCGGCACAGATACGCAGTATTTT. Protein product: CASRLGGAGTDTQYF.

Ten or more counts support this clonotype. The chain joins TRBV11-2 to TRBJ1-2; possibly TRBD1 for D (6 bases). Trimming removed 2 bases at V and 7 bases at J, with 14 bases between. This CDR3 has 14 amino acids. Per germline, CDR1 SGHAT and CDR2 FQNNGV. Here the CDR3 reads CASSLLLGTLGYTF. The CDR3 DNA reads as TGTGCCAGCAGCTTACTGTTGGGGACACTTGGCTACACCTTC.

Ten or more counts support this clonotype. The chain has TRBV14 and TRBJ2-2; D unresolved. This CDR3 has 16 residues. The germline V and J ends were trimmed by 1 base and 0 bases, with 9 bases remaining between them. Germline CDR1 and CDR2: SGHDN and FVKESK. The CDR3 DNA reads TGTGCCAGCAGCCAAGGGCCGGCAGCGAACACCGGGGAGCTGTTTTTT. Translation: CASSQGPAANTGELFF.

This clonotype has ten or more counts. The J gene is TRBJ1-2, the V gene TRBV7-9; no firm D call. The CDR3 contains 11 residues. With 4 bases removed from V and 3 bases from J, the gap between germline ends came to 3 bases. From germline, CDR1 is SEHNR and CDR2 FQNEAQ (reference sequence). The CDR3: CASSSYYGYTF. The CDR3 DNA follows: TGTGCCAGCAGCTCCTACTATGGCTACACCTTC.

This clonotype was counted ten times or more. The CDR3 coding sequence is TGTGCCACCAGTGATTCCGGGACAGGAAATGAAAAACTGTTTTTT. It specifies CATSDSGTGNEKLFF. The gene calls are TRBV24-1 and TRBJ1-4; 8 nucleotides agree with TRBD1. This CDR3 region has 15 residues. Germline CDR1 KGHDR, CDR2 SFDVKD. The ends lost 2 bases at V and 5 bases at J; junction bases unmatched: 3.

This clonotype was picked up many times. This chain connects TRBV11-2 to TRBJ1-3; no reliable D call. The germline CDR1 and CDR2 sequences are SGHAT and FQNNGV. The CDR3 spans 15 residues. V lost 0 bases and J lost 0, with 6 bases in between. For the CDR3, the DNA is TGTGCCAGCAGCTTAGATAGGTCCTCTGGAAACACCATATATTTT. Encoded protein: CASSLDRSSGNTIYF.

This clonotype was counted many times. The chain combines TRBV6-6 with TRBJ1-5; 8 positions agree with TRBD1. The trim removed 7 bases at V and 4 bases at J, leaving 12 bases unmatched. CDR3 size: 16 residues. Germline assignment: CDR1 MNHNY and CDR2 SVGAGI (reference sequence). The CDR3 nucleotides are TGTGCCAGCAACCGGGGGAGGGACAGGATGAATCAGCCCCAGCATTTT. Its translation is CASNRGRDRMNQPQHF.

This clonotype was seen ten or more times. V is TRBV10-2 and J is TRBJ1-1; perhaps TRBD1 as D (6 bases). Germline V gene lookup returns CDR1 WSHSY and CDR2 SAAADI. The ends were cut back, 8 bases at V and 0 bases at J, with 10 bases in the middle. The CDR3 sequence is 13 residues long. CDR3 sequence reads: CASEGQMNTEAFF. The CDR3 nucleotides read TGCGCCAGCGAAGGACAGATGAACACTGAAGCTTTCTTT.

This clonotype occurred many times. J is TRBJ2-1 and V is TRBV13; D is possibly TRBD1 (5 bases). The CDR3 length is 14 residues. In germline, CDR1 is PRHDT, CDR2 FYEKMQ (reference sequence). V was pared by 0 bases and J by 5 bases, with 8 bases between. The CDR3 reads CASSLGGRDNEQFF. For the CDR3, the DNA is TGTGCCAGCAGCTTAGGGGGCAGGGACAATGAGCAGTTCTTC. Combining the CDR3 with reference TRBV13 and TRBJ2-1 gives the whole variable domain AAGVIQSPRHLIKEKRETATLKCYPIPRHDTVYWYQQGPGQDPQFLISFYEKMQSDKGSIPDRFSAQQFSDYHSELNMSSLELGDSALYFCASSLGGRDNEQFFGPGTRLTVL.

There are many counts of this clonotype. The V and J genes are TRBV7-9 and TRBJ1-1; the match to TRBD1 covers 8 bases. Germline-derived CDR1 and CDR2 are SEHNR and FQNEAQ (reference sequence). The V segment lost 4 bases and the J segment 1 base; nucleotides outside the gene matches: 2. The CDR3 spans 14 residues. CDR3 residues: CASSWGQANTEAFF. CDR3 nucleotide sequence: TGTGCCAGCAGCTGGGGACAGGCGAACACTGAAGCTTTCTTT.

This clonotype was counted between two and nine times. This chain's CDR3 is CASSQASGAGNTIYF. In DNA, the CDR3 is TGTGCCAGCAGCCAAGCTTCGGGCGCTGGAAACACCATATATTTT. The gene calls are TRBV3-1 and TRBJ1-3; the D is unclear. V shed 1 base and J shed 2 bases, with 9 bases lying between them. Germline V gene sequence: CDR1 LGHDT, CDR2 YNNKEL (reference sequence). CDR3 size: 15 residues.

This clonotype was recorded at least ten times. The rearrangement joins TRBV12-3 or TRBV12-4 to TRBJ1-2; no reliable D call. The CDR3 totals 13 residues. The ends were cut back, 3 bases at V and 4 bases at J, with 9 bases in the middle. CDR3 loop: CASSFGETYGYTF. The CDR3 nucleotides are TGTGCCAGCAGTTTCGGGGAGACCTATGGCTACACCTTC.

This clonotype showed up many times. This chain uses TRBV3-1 with TRBJ1-2; D may be TRBD1 (6 bases). V lost 1 base, J lost 8 bases, and 20 bases lay in between. This CDR3 is 16 amino acids long. Per germline, CDR1 LGHDT and CDR2 YNNKEL (reference sequence). CDR3 sequence: CASSQGLPGAGQGYTF. CDR3 in DNA: TGTGCCAGCAGCCAAGGGTTACCAGGGGCAGGGCAAGGCTACACCTTC.

Comment on this clonotype: At one boundary the junction diverges from the germline segment, which might be a read error. This chain joins TRBV12-3 or TRBV12-4 and TRBJ1-5; possibly TRBD1 for D (5 bases). The length of the CDR3 is 13 residues. DNA for the CDR3: TGTGCCAGCAGCGGGGGAAACAGTCAGCCCCAGAATTTT. It encodes CASSGGNSQPQNF.

The chain recombines TRBV7-9 with TRBJ1-4, with TRBD1 matching over 7 bases. CDR3 size: 14 residues. The J segment lost 5 bases and the V segment lost 4 bases, leaving 4 bases of the junction unmatched. Germline assignment: CDR1 SEHNR and CDR2 FQNEAQ (reference sequence). The CDR3 nucleotides are TGTGCCAGCAGCTGGGACAGACCCAATGAAAAACTGTTTTTT. It yields the protein CASSWDRPNEKLFF.

This clonotype was observed many times. The chain uses TRBV12-3 or TRBV12-4 and TRBJ1-2; 8 bases match TRBD1. Germline trimming cut 6 bases from V and 4 bases from J; bases unmatched to any gene: 10. There are 15 residues in the CDR3. CDR3 sequence reads: CASRPGTGLLYGYTF. CDR3 bases: TGTGCCAGCAGACCCGGGACAGGCCTTCTCTATGGCTACACCTTC.

In its sample, this clonotype was seen many times. This chain connects TRBV5-1 to TRBJ1-3; 7 bases are a match to TRBD1. This CDR3 is 14 amino acids long. V shed 0 bases and J 11 bases; nucleotides not matched to a gene: 8. In germline, CDR1 is SGHRS, CDR2 YFSETQ. Written as DNA, the CDR3 is TGCGCCAGCAGCTTGGGGACAGGACCTTTCGCCATATATTTT. Translated, it gives CASSLGTGPFAIYF.

The table lists this clonotype with many counts. V and J are TRBV5-1 and TRBJ2-1, with 12 nucleotides matching TRBD2. CDR1 is SGHRS, CDR2 YFSETQ, per germline. V was pared by 4 bases and J by 4 bases, with 6 bases of the junction left unmatched. The CDR3 sequence is 16 residues long. The CDR3 is CASSGLAGGTYNEQFF. DNA of the CDR3: TGCGCCAGCAGCGGGCTAGCGGGGGGGACTTACAATGAGCAGTTCTTC. Full variable domain (outside the CDR3, taken from reference TRBV5-1 and TRBJ2-1): KAGVTQTPRYLIKTRGQQVTLSCSPISGHRSVSWYQQTPGQGLQFLFEYFSETQRNKGNFPGRFSGRQFSNSRSEMNVSTLELGDSALYLCASSGLAGGTYNEQFFGPGTRLTVL.

This clonotype was counted at least ten times. CDR3 coding DNA: TGCGCCAGCAGCTTGGACTTAATCGGAGGAAACATTCAGTACTTC. Its protein is CASSLDLIGGNIQYF. The chain recombines TRBV5-1 with TRBJ2-4, with D perhaps matching TRBD2 (5 bases). Germline V lookup: CDR1 SGHRS, CDR2 YFSETQ. V was cut by 0 bases and J by 6 bases, with 13 bases left in between. The length of the CDR3 is 15 residues.

This clonotype was found a few times. The chain has TRBV3-1 and TRBJ2-3, with 8 positions matching TRBD2. With V trimmed by 2 bases and J by 4 bases, 2 bases remained unmatched. There are 14 residues in the CDR3. The germline V gene encodes CDR1 LGHDT and CDR2 YNNKEL (reference sequence). The CDR3 loop reads CASSQSGGSDTQYF. CDR3 nucleotide sequence: TGTGCCAGCAGCCAAAGCGGGGGCTCAGATACGCAGTATTTT.